In this sample, the clone carrying this T cell receptor beta chain turned up many times. The sample belongs to a study of identical twins. The CDR3 covers 16 residues. Trimming removed 4 bases at V and 5 bases at J, with 20 bases between. Germline V gene sequence: CDR1 MGHRA, CDR2 YSYEKL. TCRdb reprocessed the 5' RACE reads via MiXCR and lists one record per CDR3 protein. There are 200,000 to 250,000 distinct CDR3 sequences in the sample; under 12% occur only once, and more than 8% lies in the top ten. The sample taken for sequencing was memory T cells sorted from blood. The sequence was collected from a man between 45 and 60 years old in good health. The chain joins TRBV4-1 to TRBJ1-1; tentatively, D is TRBD1 (5 bases). CDR3 sequence reads: CASSPTQGQKGTEAFF. DNA for the CDR3: TGCGCCAGCAGCCCCACCCAAGGACAAAAGGGGACTGAAGCTTTCTTT.